The subject of this entry is one T cell receptor (beta chain). The data stem from a study of blood T cell repertoires in COVID-19. Across the whole study: Specimens from acute and convalescent COVID-19 originated in the United States, Italy and Spain. Sources were T cells, B-cell-depleted T cells, or PBMCs; the material itself was cDNA or gDNA.

As handled by the study authors: Scientists estimated how many nucleated cells there were by amplifying reference gene primers. Measured with immunoSEQ multiplex PCR; TCRdb has only the in-frame clones, and not every one. V, J and clone size derive from that table, while D and trimming were established from the DNA sequence. The table records more than 250,000 clones, about 86% of them present only once. Germline values: CDR1 KGHDR, CDR2 SFDVKD. The ends were cut back, 1 base at V and 10 bases at J, with 13 bases in the middle. The CDR3 consists of 14 residues. This chain uses TRBV24-1 with TRBJ2-1; D gene ambiguous. The source of this sequence is a man between 18 and 35 years old with active or convalescent COVID-19. The sequencing input was peripheral blood. The CDR3 sequence: CATSDFTRAQEQFF. The CDR3 DNA reads TGTGCCACCAGTGATTTCACTCGAGCTCAAGAGCAGTTCTTC.